This TCR beta chain was documented in a study of cytomegalovirus exposure and HLA in healthy donors. General study results and limits: Rare sequences made up most TCRs, while some public TCRs were found in many donors.

V was cut by 3 bases and J by 1 base, with 11 bases left in between. From germline, CDR1 is SNHLY and CDR2 FYNNEI. The CDR3 loop spans 15 amino acids. Comments on this clone: Its antigen is unidentified.

Assay used: immunoSEQ multiplex PCR; TCRdb lists only in-frame clones, some missing. The sample lists 100,000 to 130,000 clones; approximately 94% were seen once. What was sequenced was PBMCs. The TCR sequence derives from a woman in her late teens or twenties in good health and CMV-seronegative. This rearrangement joins TRBV2 to TRBJ2-3; tentatively, D is TRBD2 (5 bases). DNA of the CDR3: TGTGCCAGCAGTGAGCATGGACTGGGCACAGATACGCAGTATTTT. Translating gives CASSEHGLGTDTQYF.